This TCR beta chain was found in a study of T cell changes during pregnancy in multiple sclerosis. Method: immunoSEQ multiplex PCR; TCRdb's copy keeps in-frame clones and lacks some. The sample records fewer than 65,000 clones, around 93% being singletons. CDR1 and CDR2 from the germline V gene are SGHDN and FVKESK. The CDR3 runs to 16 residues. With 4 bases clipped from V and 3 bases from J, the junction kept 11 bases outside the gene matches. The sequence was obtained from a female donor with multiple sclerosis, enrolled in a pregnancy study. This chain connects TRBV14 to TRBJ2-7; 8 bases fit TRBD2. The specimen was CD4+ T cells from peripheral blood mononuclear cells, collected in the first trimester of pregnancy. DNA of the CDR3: TGTGCCAGCAGCCCCCAGTGGGGGACTAGAGTCTACGAGCAGTACTTC. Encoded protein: CASSPQWGTRVYEQYF. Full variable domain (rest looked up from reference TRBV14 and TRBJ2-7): EAGVTQFPSHSVIEKGQTVTLRCDPISGHDNLYWYRRVMGKEIKFLLHFVKESKQDESGMPNNRFLAERTGGTYSTLKVQPAELEDSGVYFCASSPQWGTRVYEQYFGPGTRLTVT.